The 16 T cell receptor beta chains reported below all come from one sample, sequenced in a study of T cells after yellow fever vaccination. MiXCR, applied by TCRdb to the 5' RACE reads, yields one record per CDR3 protein. The sample consists of 500,000 to 550,000 distinct CDR3 sequences, just over 20% of them appearing once. The specimen comprised PBMCs, sampled approximately 20 days after the first yellow fever vaccination. Receptor source: a man between 18 and 29 years old who received the YFV17D yellow fever vaccine.

This clonotype occurred a few times. In nucleotides, the CDR3 is TGCGCCAGCAGCCAGGAACCCTTTTACGCTGAAGCTTTCTTT. It yields the protein CASSQEPFYAEAFF. The chain is built from TRBV4-1 and TRBJ1-1; D is ambiguous. Trimming took 3 bases from V and 6 from J, leaving 14 bases between them. CDR1 is MGHRA and CDR2 is YSYEKL in the germline V gene. The CDR3 sequence is 14 residues long.

This chain connects TRBV12-3 or TRBV12-4 to TRBJ2-7; D assignment may be TRBD1 or TRBD2 (6 bases each). V lost 4 bases and J 2 bases, leaving 12 bases between the germline ends. This CDR3 is 14 amino acids long. This chain's CDR3 is CASSWGDNTYEQYF. CDR3 bases: TGTGCCAGCAGTTGGGGGGACAACACCTACGAGCAGTACTTC.

This clonotype was detected many times. CDR3 sequence reads: CASRRVGQQFF. DNA for the CDR3: TGTGCCAGCCGCAGGGTCGGGCAGCAGTTCTTC. The rearrangement uses TRBV27 and TRBJ2-1; D may be TRBD1 (5 bases). In germline, CDR1 is MNHEY, CDR2 SMNVEV (reference sequence). Trimming stripped 8 bases from V and 11 bases from J, with 13 bases between. The CDR3 runs to 11 residues.

This clonotype has just a few counts. The V and J genes are TRBV9 and TRBJ1-1; TRBD1 might be the D (5 bases). With 1 base removed from V and 2 bases from J, the gap between germline ends came to 9 bases. The CDR3 contains 14 residues. The germline gives CDR1 SGDLS, CDR2 YYNGEE. CDR3 sequence (DNA): TGTGCCAGCAGCGTAAGTCAGGGCAACACTGAAGCTTTCTTT. As protein: CASSVSQGNTEAFF.

The rearrangement joins TRBV4-3 to TRBJ1-2; 7 nucleotides match TRBD1. With 1 base clipped from V and 8 bases from J, the junction kept 13 bases outside the gene matches. The CDR3 length is 16 residues. Germline CDR1 is LGHNA and CDR2 is YSLEER. The CDR3 region has the DNA TGCGCCAGCAGCCAAGCCGGGACAGATTCTTTTACGGGCTACACCTTC. Protein: CASSQAGTDSFTGYTF.

This clonotype has only a few counts. The chain carries TRBV5-1 and TRBJ2-1; TRBD1 matches at 9 bases. Looked up from germline, CDR1 is SGHRS and CDR2 is YFSETQ. V gave up 4 bases and J gave up 6 bases; unmatched junction bases: 17. The CDR3 is 18 amino acids. The CDR3 spells CASSPDRGSGGILNEQFF. The CDR3 DNA reads TGCGCCAGCAGCCCTGACAGGGGGTCCGGCGGGATCCTCAATGAGCAGTTCTTC. Drawing the rest from reference TRBV5-1 and TRBJ2-1, the complete variable domain is KAGVTQTPRYLIKTRGQQVTLSCSPISGHRSVSWYQQTPGQGLQFLFEYFSETQRNKGNFPGRFSGRQFSNSRSEMNVSTLELGDSALYLCASSPDRGSGGILNEQFFGPGTRLTVL.

V gene TRBV27 combines with J gene TRBJ2-1; D unresolved. Germline values: CDR1 MNHEY, CDR2 SMNVEV (reference sequence). Deletions cut 7 bases from V and 0 bases from J, with 16 bases between. CDR3 length: 16 residues. CDR3 DNA sequence: TGTGCCAGCACTCGACTTCCAGGCAGCTCCTACAATGAGCAGTTCTTC. It encodes CASTRLPGSSYNEQFF.

This chain uses TRBV6-1 with TRBJ1-2, with D possibly matching TRBD1 (5 bases). Trimming took 7 bases from V and 0 from J, leaving 18 bases between them. The CDR3 is 16 residues long. Germline V gives CDR1 MNHNS, CDR2 SASEGT. CDR3 sequence: CASTIYGTAANYGYTF. In DNA, the CDR3 is TGTGCCAGCACAATATATGGGACCGCTGCTAACTATGGCTACACCTTC.

This clonotype was observed a few times. The rearrangement links TRBV5-5 to TRBJ1-4; 7 bases agree with TRBD1. Trimming took 4 bases from V and 8 from J; bases not matched to a gene: 14. This CDR3 spans 16 amino acids. Germline lookup yields CDR1 SGHKS and CDR2 YYEKEE (reference sequence). The CDR3 sequence is CASSGKWTGLFEKLFF. The CDR3, as DNA: TGTGCCAGCAGCGGTAAATGGACAGGTTTATTCGAAAAACTGTTTTTT.

The rearrangement joins TRBV5-4 to TRBJ2-1; D is unclear. The V gene lost 2 bases and the J gene lost 7 bases, with 10 bases spanning the gap. This CDR3 contains 13 residues. Germline lookup yields CDR1 SGHNT and CDR2 YYREEE (reference sequence). CDR3: CASSLFSLNEQFF. The CDR3 nucleotides are TGTGCCAGCAGCTTATTTTCCTTGAATGAGCAGTTCTTC.

This clonotype has a handful of counts. This rearrangement joins TRBV27 to TRBJ1-3, with no clear D. V shed 11 bases and J shed 1 base, with 9 bases lying between them. CDR3 length: 12 residues. Germline V gene sequence: CDR1 MNHEY, CDR2 SMNVEV (reference sequence). For the CDR3, the DNA is TGTGCCCAACGAGTTTCTGGAAACACCATATATTTT. This encodes CAQRVSGNTIYF.

CDR3 sequence: CSAREGTNGEQFF. The DNA of the CDR3 is TGCAGTGCTAGAGAAGGGACCAATGGGGAGCAGTTCTTC. This chain joins TRBV20-1 and TRBJ2-1, with D possibly called TRBD1 or TRBD2 (5 bases each). The germline V and J ends were trimmed by 0 bases and 10 bases, with 13 bases remaining between them. Germline V gene sequence: CDR1 DFQATT, CDR2 SNEGSKA (reference sequence). This CDR3 comprises 13 residues.

The sample holds many counts of this clonotype. J is TRBJ2-2 and V is TRBV2; TRBD1 agrees at 8 bases. The CDR3 totals 15 residues. Germline lookup yields CDR1 SNHLY and CDR2 FYNNEI. J was trimmed by 6 bases and V by 6 bases; bases with no gene match: 9. CDR3 region: CASSKVGQAPGELFF. The CDR3 coding sequence is TGTGCCAGCAGCAAAGTGGGACAGGCCCCCGGGGAGCTGTTTTTT.

This chain links TRBV10-3 with TRBJ2-7; maybe TRBD2 (5 bases). CDR1 is ENHRY, CDR2 SYGVKD, per germline. There are 14 residues in the CDR3. V lost 5 bases, J lost 2 bases, and 13 bases lay in between. The CDR3 spells CAISHVPGTYEQYV. DNA of the CDR3: TGTGCCATCAGTCACGTTCCGGGGACCTACGAGCAGTACGTC.

The chain recombines TRBV2 with TRBJ1-2, with 7 nucleotides matching TRBD1. CDR1 is SNHLY and CDR2 is FYNNEI in the germline V gene. The CDR3 has 15 amino acids. With 4 bases clipped from V and 0 bases from J, the junction kept 5 bases outside the gene matches. CDR3 sequence (DNA): TGTGCCAGCAGTGTGGCTCAGGGGGCTAACTATGGCTACACCTTC. This translates into CASSVAQGANYGYTF. Full variable domain (missing parts from reference TRBV2 and TRBJ1-2): EPEVTQTPSHQVTQMGQEVILRCVPISNHLYFYWYRQILGQKVEFLVSFYNNEISEKSEIFDDQFSVERPDGSNFTLKIRSTKLEDSAMYFCASSVAQGANYGYTFGSGTRLTVV.

The gene calls are TRBV2 and TRBJ1-1; D call uncertain. Germline V gene lookup returns CDR1 SNHLY and CDR2 FYNNEI. V dropped 10 bases and J dropped 0 bases, with 12 bases sitting between them. The length of the CDR3 is 13 residues. The CDR3 DNA reads TGTGCCACCGGACGGAAATTGAACACTGAAGCTTTCTTT. Its translation is CATGRKLNTEAFF.